These 3 T cell receptor beta chains originate from one sample sequenced in a study of T cell repertoires in cytomegalovirus infection. Using its own MiXCR run on the reads, TCRdb lists one record per CDR3 protein. The table includes 170,000 or so distinct CDR3 sequences, 17% detected once. The sequenced material came from CD8+ T cells from PBMCs. These receptors all stem from a human donor in good health (CMV status not recorded). Some clones in this sample may be carry-over from other donors' samples.

V is TRBV5-1 and J is TRBJ1-2; TRBD1 is a possible D gene (6 bases). The V and J ends lost 0 bases and 1 base respectively, with 13 bases between them. CDR3 size: 16 residues. The germline V gene encodes CDR1 SGHRS and CDR2 YFSETQ. The DNA of the CDR3 is TGCGCCAGCAGCTTGGAGGGGGACCGACGTAACTATGGCTACACCTTC. Translating gives CASSLEGDRRNYGYTF.

This clonotype turned up a few times. This rearrangement joins TRBV7-8 to TRBJ2-1; D might be TRBD1 or TRBD2, each matching 6 bases. Germline loops: CDR1 SGHVS, CDR2 FQNEAQ. The CDR3 is 12 residues long. Trimming removed 5 bases at V and 10 bases at J, with 12 bases between. CDR3 sequence: CASSPGGTEQFF. Here the CDR3 DNA reads TGTGCCAGCAGCCCTGGGGGGACAGAGCAGTTCTTC.

This clonotype was found a few times. This rearrangement joins TRBV6-1 to TRBJ2-3, with D maybe TRBD2 (7 bases). Trimming removed 6 bases at V and 4 bases at J, with 20 bases between. The CDR3 sequence is 16 residues long. Germline CDR1 is MNHNS and CDR2 is SASEGT. The CDR3 DNA is TGTGCCAGCAGCTCCCCCCGGGGGGCCGGCTCAGATACGCAGTATTTT. Amino acid sequence: CASSSPRGAGSDTQYF.